The 6 T cell receptor beta chains below all came from one sample that was sequenced in a study of graft-versus-host responses after intestinal transplantation (TCRdb year 2021). In light of the paper, this sample's time point label describes: cells obtained before transplantation from donor or recipient. The receptor library was made with the immunoSEQ multiplex PCR assay. Held by TCRdb, this immuneACCESS table contains in-frame sequences only and omits some clones. Under half of the omission traces to an unresolved V gene where checked; the cause of the rest is unknown. The sample contains roughly 7,000 clones, 20% to 30% of them found a single time. The ten biggest clones cover 4% to 5% of the sample. The sample here was alloreactive CD4+ T cells from a mixed lymphocyte reaction culture, taken before intestinal transplant. The cell subset or site tag for this specimen amounts to: CFSE-low proliferating T cells sorted from approximately 6-day pre-transplant mixed lymphocyte reaction (GvH or HvG direction). Receptor source: a human patient who received an intestinal transplant.

The rearrangement links TRBV9 to TRBJ2-1, with 10 bases matching TRBD2. The CDR3 has 15 amino acids. Germline lookup yields CDR1 SGDLS and CDR2 YYNGEE. V shed 0 bases and J 9 bases; nucleotides not matched to a gene: 6. CDR3 coding DNA: TGTGCCAGCAGCGTAGCTAGCGGGAGTCGCCGTGAGCAGTTCTTC. It is translated as CASSVASGSRREQFF. Complete variable domain (other parts from reference TRBV9 and TRBJ2-1): DSGVTQTPKHLITATGQRVTLRCSPRSGDLSVYWYQQSLDQGLQFLIQYYNGEERAKGNILERFSAQQFPDLHSELNLSSLELGDSALYFCASSVASGSRREQFFGPGTRLTVL.

With regard to this clone: A read error may produce the germline difference seen at one junction end. The chain uses TRBV6-1 and TRBJ1-1, with a weak D call TRBD1 (5 bases). This CDR3 has 14 residues. Germline CDR1 MNHNS, CDR2 SASEGT. This CDR3 reads CASSVRQGGGEVFF. The CDR3 coding sequence is TGTGCCAGCAGTGTTCGCCAGGGAGGTGGTGAAGTTTTCTTT.

This clone was seen more than once but under ten times. J is TRBJ1-6 and V is TRBV6-5; TRBD1 might be the D (6 bases). The ends were cut back, 9 bases at V and 7 bases at J, with 13 bases in the middle. CDR3 length: 13 amino acids. Germline assignment: CDR1 MNHEY and CDR2 SVGAGI. The CDR3 loop is CASSRGRNSPLHF. The CDR3 nucleotides are TGTGCCAGTTCTAGGGGGAGGAATTCACCCCTCCACTTT.

Points on this clone: A read error is the likely source, as a far larger clone sits one nucleotide away. The sample contains more than one DNA sequence encoding this CDR3. This chain uses TRBV2 with TRBJ2-7; the D gene could be TRBD1 or TRBD2 (5 bases each). The CDR3 loop spans 14 amino acids. CDR1 is SNHLY, CDR2 FYNNEI, per germline. Trimming took 3 bases from V and 3 from J, leaving 12 bases between them. The DNA for the CDR3 is TGTGCCAGCAGTGAGCAGGGAGCAAACTACGAGCAGTACTTC. Translating gives CASSEQGANYEQYF.

CDR3 nucleotide sequence: TGCGCCAGCAGTGACCCCGGGACAGGGTTTGGCTACACCTTC. It is translated as CASSDPGTGFGYTF. The J gene is TRBJ1-2, the V gene TRBV10-2; 9 positions agree with TRBD1. The CDR3 is 14 residues long. V was pared by 3 bases and J by 7 bases, with 6 bases of the junction left unmatched. From germline, CDR1 is WSHSY and CDR2 SAAADI.

This clone was recorded a few times. The rearrangement links TRBV6-5 to TRBJ1-1, with TRBD1 matching over 7 bases. Germline assignment: CDR1 MNHEY and CDR2 SVGAGI. The CDR3 loop spans 13 amino acids. V was clipped by 5 bases and J by 5 bases; unmatched bases: 5. In nucleotides, the CDR3 is TGTGCCAGCAGTGAGCCAGGGGGAACTGAAGCTTTCTTT. Translation: CASSEPGGTEAFF.